This passage covers 19 T cell receptor beta chains from one sample sequenced in a study of identical twins. Via MiXCR, TCRdb re-called the 5' RACE reads, giving one row per CDR3 protein. The sample comprises about 240,000 distinct CDR3 sequences, approximately 7.8% of which are singletons, and around 5% rests with the top ten. This same sample was also part of a study on yellow fever vaccine responses in identical twins.

Sequencing input: CD8+ T cells sorted from blood. These receptors came from a woman aged 18-29 years in good health.

V usage is TRBV9 and J usage is TRBJ2-7; tentative D call: TRBD2 (5 bases). The ends were cut back, 1 base at V and 2 bases at J, with 10 bases in the middle. Germline CDR1 reads SGDLS; CDR2 reads YYNGEE. CDR3 size: 14 residues. The CDR3 region has the DNA TGTGCCAGCAGCGTATTCGACGGGACCTACGAGCAGTACTTC. This translates into CASSVFDGTYEQYF.

This clonotype was recorded at least ten times. The rearrangement joins TRBV20-1 to TRBJ2-1; TRBD2 matches 7 bases. This CDR3 is built from 13 residues. The germline gives CDR1 DFQATT, CDR2 SNEGSKA (reference sequence). V dropped 6 bases and J dropped 3; count of bases not matched to a gene: 5. Written as DNA, the CDR3 is TGCAGTGCATGCCCTAGCGGCTACAATGAGCAGTTCTTC. It encodes CSACPSGYNEQFF.

The chain employs TRBV12-5 and TRBJ2-5, with D possibly being TRBD2 (5 bases). V lost 1 base and J 2 bases, leaving 17 bases between the germline ends. Per germline, CDR1 LGHNT and CDR2 FRNRAP. The CDR3 sequence is 17 residues long. As DNA, the CDR3 is TGTGCTAGTGGTTTGGAATGGACTCGGGCAGAACAAGAGACCCAGTACTTC. This codes for CASGLEWTRAEQETQYF.

This clonotype has ten or more counts. V is TRBV9 and J is TRBJ1-5; D remains unclear. Germline values: CDR1 SGDLS, CDR2 YYNGEE. The CDR3 is made up of 14 amino acids. V was cut by 2 bases and J by 5 bases, with 11 bases left in between. The CDR3 region is CASSVNSGDQPQHF. The DNA of the CDR3 is TGTGCCAGCAGCGTTAACAGTGGAGATCAGCCCCAGCATTTT.

V gene TRBV19 combines with J gene TRBJ2-7, with a tentative D call TRBD2 (6 bases). CDR3 length: 16 residues. V lost 8 bases and J lost 3, with 23 bases in between. CDR1 is LNHDA, CDR2 SQIVND, per germline (reference sequence). The CDR3 region has the DNA TGTGCCAGTTCTAATGGGGAGGCGGGAAGGTACTACGAGCAGTACTTC. The encoded protein is CASSNGEAGRYYEQYF. The full variable domain, in which reference TRBV19 and TRBJ2-7 provide the parts outside the CDR3, is DGGITQSPKYLFRKEGQNVTLSCEQNLNHDAMYWYRQDPGQGLRLIYYSQIVNDFQKGDIAEGYSVSREKKESFPLTVTSAQKNPTAFYLCASSNGEAGRYYEQYFGPGTRLTVT.

The chain is built from TRBV7-8 and TRBJ2-3; D perhaps matches TRBD2 (5 bases). This CDR3 comprises 15 residues. Between the trimmed V and J ends, which lost 1 base and 1 base, there was a span of 9 bases. The germline V gene has CDR1 SGHVS and CDR2 FQNEAQ. CDR3 bases: TGTGCCAGCAGCTTAGTTTGGGGAGGCACAGATACGCAGTATTTT. Its translation is CASSLVWGGTDTQYF.

The V and J genes are TRBV7-9 and TRBJ1-1; TRBD1 is a possible D gene (5 bases). The V gene's germline CDR1 is SEHNR and CDR2 FQNEAQ (reference sequence). This CDR3 has 16 amino acids. V gave up 4 bases and J gave up 0 bases, with 15 bases separating them. Here the CDR3 DNA reads TGTGCCAGCAGCTCAGGGTCAGGAGATATGAACACTGAAGCTTTCTTT. Amino acid sequence: CASSSGSGDMNTEAFF.

This clonotype was observed a few times. For the CDR3, the DNA is TGTGCCAGCAGCCCCCTGCCCCGGGGGCGCAGCACTGAAGCTTTCTTT. Translation gives CASSPLPRGRSTEAFF. This sequence joins TRBV11-2 and TRBJ1-1; maybe TRBD1 (6 bases). The ends were cut back, 5 bases at V and 4 bases at J, with 20 bases in the middle. Germline lookup yields CDR1 SGHAT and CDR2 FQNNGV. This CDR3 contains 16 residues.

The rearrangement links TRBV21-1 to TRBJ2-7; TRBD1, as called in the table, went unchecked against the DNA. TRBV21-1 is classified as a pseudogene. The CDR3 covers 14 residues. This CDR3 is CASSFPGQSYEQYV. In nucleotides, the CDR3 is TGTGCCAGCAGCTTCCCGGGACAGTCCTACGAGCAGTACGTC.

A word on this clonotype: A much larger clone lies a single base off, so this may be a read error. The V gene is TRBV5-1, the J gene TRBJ2-7, with D uncertain. Deletions cut 7 bases from V and 0 bases from J, with 14 bases between. Germline CDR1 SGHRS, CDR2 YFSETQ. This CDR3 spans 14 amino acids. The CDR3 bases are TGCGCCAGCGCTGGGATGCCGACCTCCTACGAGCAGTACTTC. This encodes CASAGMPTSYEQYF.

This clonotype has at least ten counts. The chain links TRBV13 to TRBJ2-1; the D call may be TRBD1 or TRBD2 (6 bases each). Germline V gene sequence: CDR1 PRHDT, CDR2 FYEKMQ (reference sequence). Trimming removed 7 bases from V and 5 bases from J, with 12 bases in between. The CDR3 consists of 13 residues. CDR3 bases: TGTGCCAGCAAAGGTGGGGGGCACAATGAGCAGTTCTTC. Translating gives CASKGGGHNEQFF.

This chain uses TRBV3-1 with TRBJ1-2; D is unclear. The germline gives CDR1 LGHDT, CDR2 YNNKEL (reference sequence). This CDR3 is built from 15 residues. V was shortened by 0 bases and J by 8 bases, with 16 bases between the two germline ends. The CDR3, as DNA: TGTGCCAGCAGCCAAGATCTCGGGCCCGAATACGGCTACACCTTC. As protein: CASSQDLGPEYGYTF.

Details on this clonotype: One junction end disagrees with the germline gene, perhaps due to a read error. This sequence joins TRBV20-1 and TRBJ1-3, with D unclear. The CDR3 is 14 residues long. Germline CDR1 reads DFQATT; CDR2 reads SNEGSKA (reference sequence). The CDR3 DNA is TGCAGTGCTATCGACGGACGCTCTGGAAACACCACATATTTT. Its translation is CSAIDGRSGNTTYF.

This clonotype was seen a few times. The rearrangement links TRBV10-2 to TRBJ2-2; D remains unclear. V lost 1 base and J 7 bases, leaving 10 bases between the germline ends. Per the germline V gene, CDR1 is WSHSY and CDR2 is SAAADI. The CDR3 has 14 amino acids. The CDR3 DNA sequence: TGCGCCAGCAGTGAGTTCCGGGCTGGCGGGGAGCTGTTTTTT. It specifies CASSEFRAGGELFF.

This clonotype has only a few counts. The rearrangement joins TRBV4-1 to TRBJ1-6, with D perhaps matching TRBD1 (5 bases). Germline V gene lookup returns CDR1 MGHRA and CDR2 YSYEKL. V was clipped by 0 bases and J by 7 bases, with 10 bases between them. The CDR3 is 15 amino acids. DNA for the CDR3: TGCGCCAGCAGCCAAGATCCAGGGATCAATTCACCCCTCCACTTT. This codes for CASSQDPGINSPLHF.

The gene calls are TRBV10-2 and TRBJ2-2, with D uncertain. The V end lost 6 bases, the J end lost 8 bases, and 7 bases lay between the germline ends. The CDR3 is 11 residues long. From germline, CDR1 is WSHSY and CDR2 SAAADI. The CDR3 loop is CASRASGELFF. The CDR3 DNA follows: TGCGCCAGCAGGGCTTCGGGGGAGCTGTTTTTT.

This clonotype showed up just a few times. The J gene is TRBJ2-7, the V gene TRBV29-1; 8 bases line up with TRBD1. CDR3 length equals 16 residues. The trim removed 0 bases at V and 0 bases at J, leaving 7 bases unmatched. The germline V gene encodes CDR1 SQVTM and CDR2 ANQGSEA. CDR3 DNA sequence: TGCAGCGTTGAAGAGGGAACAGGGGGGCACTCCTACGAGCAGTACTTC. It specifies CSVEEGTGGHSYEQYF.

This clonotype was recorded a few times. V and J are TRBV20-1 and TRBJ1-5; the D is unclear. The CDR3 is 13 residues long. With 6 bases removed from V and 1 base from J, the gap between germline ends came to 10 bases. Germline V gene data show CDR1 as DFQATT and CDR2 as SNEGSKA (reference sequence). CDR3 nucleotide sequence: TGCAGTGCAAGGGATGGAAGCAATCAGCCCCAGCATTTT. Translated: CSARDGSNQPQHF.

The table lists this clonotype with a few counts. The chain recombines TRBV24-1 with TRBJ2-2; D gene uncertain. Trimming left V 0 bases short and J 7 bases short, with 11 bases between. Looked up from germline, CDR1 is KGHDR and CDR2 is SFDVKD. The CDR3 sequence is 15 residues long. CDR3 in DNA: TGTGCCACCAGTGATTTGCGGCCCGAGAACGGGGAGCTGTTTTTT. Translated: CATSDLRPENGELFF.